This T cell receptor beta chain was sequenced in a study of blood T cell repertoires in COVID-19. Whole-study context: Donors in the United States, Italy and Spain gave samples during acute or convalescent COVID-19. The analysed material was cDNA or gDNA that came from T cells, B-cell-depleted T cells, or PBMCs.

Original analysis: Scientists estimated how many nucleated cells there were by amplifying reference gene primers. Libraries were prepared by immunoSEQ multiplex PCR; TCRdb keeps only in-frame clonotypes and omits some of them. Clone size and V and J calls were adopted from that table, with D and trimming inferred from the DNA. The table lists about 59,000 clones, around 85% of them singletons. CDR1 is SGHRS and CDR2 is YFSETQ in the germline V gene. V was clipped by 2 bases and J by 4 bases; unmatched bases: 13. The CDR3 extends over 17 amino acids. The V gene is TRBV5-1, the J gene TRBJ2-5, with TRBD2 matching over 8 bases. The clonotype was recovered from a human donor in a cohort sampled during active COVID-19. What was sequenced was peripheral blood. This CDR3 is CASSFGLAGPRGETQYF. CDR3 DNA: TGCGCCAGCAGCTTCGGATTAGCGGGACCCCGGGGAGAGACCCAGTACTTC.